The 3 T cell receptor beta chains listed next were all sequenced from one sample in a study of blood T cell repertoires in COVID-19. Only in-frame clones appear in the TCRdb table, and some are missing; sequencing was by immunoSEQ multiplex PCR. The top ten clones hold roughly 0.92% of a sample with roughly 480,000 clones, approximately 92% of them seen once. Sequencing was performed on peripheral blood. Every receptor here comes from a man younger than 35 with COVID-19, enrolled during active disease.

The V and J genes are TRBV29-1 and TRBJ1-4; 9 nucleotides match TRBD1. The junction had 5 bases not matched to a gene; V was cut back by 7 bases and J by 8 bases. This CDR3 is 12 amino acids long. Germline V gene sequence: CDR1 SQVTM, CDR2 ANQGSEA. The CDR3 bases are TGCAGCGGGGCGGACAGGGGCGAAAAACTGTTTTTT. Protein product: CSGADRGEKLFF.

This rearrangement joins TRBV5-5 to TRBJ1-6; D not certain. Trimming pared 2 bases from V and 4 bases from J, leaving 7 bases between. The germline gives CDR1 SGHKS, CDR2 YYEKEE (reference sequence). The CDR3 runs to 14 residues. This CDR3 is CASSLNLYNSPLHF. CDR3 nucleotide sequence: TGTGCCAGCAGCTTAAACCTATATAATTCACCCCTCCACTTT.

This chain uses TRBV11-3 with TRBJ2-7; 11 nucleotides line up with TRBD2. The CDR3 spans 16 residues. Germline lookup yields CDR1 SGHNT and CDR2 YENEEA. V shed 5 bases and J 2 bases; nucleotides not matched to a gene: 8. The CDR3 here is CASSASSGRPPYEQYF. CDR3 coding DNA: TGTGCCAGCAGCGCCTCTAGCGGGAGGCCCCCCTACGAGCAGTACTTC. The full variable domain, with the rest looked up from reference TRBV11-3 and TRBJ2-7, is EAGVVQSPRYKIIEKKQPVAFWCNPISGHNTLYWYLQNLGQGPELLIRYENEEAVDDSQLPKDRFSAERLKGVDSTLKIQPAELGDSAVYLCASSASSGRPPYEQYFGPGTRLTVT.